This entry lists 4 T cell receptor beta chains sequenced from one sample in a study of circulating CD8 cells and anti-PD-1 response in melanoma. Using around 14 ng of total RNA, TCR libraries were made with the QIAseq Immune Repertoire TCR panel. Each CDR3 protein is one row after TCRdb ran MiXCR on the reads. The sample shows a few hundred distinct CDR3 sequences, approximately 8% of them seen only once. From live CD3+CD8+TCRalphabeta+ cells, four PD-1 and/or TIGIT subsets were sorted. The sample was CD8+ T cells from PBMCs, taken at baseline or after one month of anti-PD-1 therapy (not recorded which). These receptors were collected from a human donor with melanoma.

This clonotype is categorized as large (0.1 to 1%). This chain joins TRBV27 and TRBJ2-5; D could derive from TRBD1 or TRBD2 (5 bases each). Germline V CDR1 and CDR2: MNHEY, SMNVEV (reference sequence). The CDR3 has 15 amino acids. Trimming took 4 bases from V and 5 from J, leaving 17 bases between them. In nucleotides, the CDR3 is TGTGCCAGCAGTTCAACCGGGACCTACGGCGAGACCCAGTACTTC. Encoded protein: CASSSTGTYGETQYF.

This clonotype was observed a handful of times. This sequence joins TRBV6-1 and TRBJ2-7, with TRBD1 matching over 8 bases. Looked up from germline, CDR1 is MNHNS and CDR2 is SASEGT. CDR3 length equals 13 residues. Trimming took 6 bases from V and 2 from J; bases not matched to a gene: 3. CDR3 nucleotide sequence: TGTGCCAGCAGAGAACAGGGGGCCTACGAGCAGTACTTC. It translates to CASREQGAYEQYF.

This clonotype ranks as large (0.1 to 1%). The V and J genes are TRBV9 and TRBJ2-7; D remains unclear. CDR1 and CDR2 (germline): SGDLS, YYNGEE. Trimming pared 0 bases from V and 0 bases from J, leaving 4 bases between. This CDR3 is 13 amino acids long. CDR3 amino acids: CASSVGVSYEQYF. In nucleotides, the CDR3 is TGTGCCAGCAGCGTAGGAGTCTCCTACGAGCAGTACTTC.

By share, this clonotype ranks as medium-sized. The rearrangement joins TRBV29-1 to TRBJ2-1; D uncertain. Trimming shortened V by 6 bases and J by 5 bases, and 8 bases separated the two germline ends. Germline loops: CDR1 SQVTM, CDR2 ANQGSEA. CDR3 length equals 11 residues. The CDR3 region has the DNA TGCAGCGTGCCTTTTGACAATGAGCAGTTCTTC. This codes for CSVPFDNEQFF.